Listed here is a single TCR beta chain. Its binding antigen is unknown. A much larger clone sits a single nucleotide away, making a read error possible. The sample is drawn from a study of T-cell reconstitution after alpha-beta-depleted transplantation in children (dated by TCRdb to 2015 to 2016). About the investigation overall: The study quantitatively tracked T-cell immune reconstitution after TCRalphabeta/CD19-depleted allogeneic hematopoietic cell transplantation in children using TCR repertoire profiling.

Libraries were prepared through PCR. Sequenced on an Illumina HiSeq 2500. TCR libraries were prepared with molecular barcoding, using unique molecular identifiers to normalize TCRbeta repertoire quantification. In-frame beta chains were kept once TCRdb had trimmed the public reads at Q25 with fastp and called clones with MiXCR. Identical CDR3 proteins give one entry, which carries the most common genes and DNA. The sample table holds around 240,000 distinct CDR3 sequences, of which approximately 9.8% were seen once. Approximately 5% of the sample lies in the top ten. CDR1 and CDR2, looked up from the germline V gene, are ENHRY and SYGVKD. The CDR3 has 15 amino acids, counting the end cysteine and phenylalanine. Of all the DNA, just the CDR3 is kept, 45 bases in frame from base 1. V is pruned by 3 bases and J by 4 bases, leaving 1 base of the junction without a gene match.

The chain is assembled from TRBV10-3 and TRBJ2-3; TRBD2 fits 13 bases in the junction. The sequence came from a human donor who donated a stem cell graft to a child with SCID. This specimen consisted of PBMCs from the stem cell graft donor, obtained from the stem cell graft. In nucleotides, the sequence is TGTGCCATCAGTGACGGACTAGCGGGGGCAGATACGCAGTATTTT. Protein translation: CAISDGLAGADTQYF.